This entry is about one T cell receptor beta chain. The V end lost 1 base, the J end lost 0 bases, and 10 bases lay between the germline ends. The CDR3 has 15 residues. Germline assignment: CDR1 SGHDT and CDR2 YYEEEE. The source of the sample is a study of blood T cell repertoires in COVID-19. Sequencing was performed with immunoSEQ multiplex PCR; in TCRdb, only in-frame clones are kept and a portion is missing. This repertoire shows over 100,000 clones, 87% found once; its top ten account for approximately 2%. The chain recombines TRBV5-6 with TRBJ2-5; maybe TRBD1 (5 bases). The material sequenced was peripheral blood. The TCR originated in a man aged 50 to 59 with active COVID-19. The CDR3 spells CASSLPGMDQETQYF. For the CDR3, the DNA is TGTGCCAGCAGCTTGCCAGGGATGGACCAAGAGACCCAGTACTTC.